The 10 T cell receptor beta chains below come from one sample, sequenced in a study of technical replicates of blood from several donors. Produced via immunoSEQ multiplex PCR; TCRdb's table is partial and in-frame only. The table lists under 85,000 clones, almost 98% of them singletons. The sample taken for sequencing was T cells isolated from PBMCs. The source of these receptors is a human donor in good health.

The chain has TRBV11-3 and TRBJ2-1; no clear D gene. The V end lost 2 bases, the J end lost 6 bases, and 11 bases lay between the germline ends. The CDR3 runs 14 residues. Germline-derived CDR1 and CDR2 are SGHNT and YENEEA. This chain's CDR3 is CASSLTDIPNEQFF. In nucleotides, the CDR3 is TGTGCCAGCAGCTTAACCGACATACCCAATGAGCAGTTCTTC.

The genes are TRBV5-6 and TRBJ1-2; no firm D call. V was shortened by 2 bases and J by 0 bases, with 2 bases between the two germline ends. The CDR3 length is 12 residues. CDR1 is SGHDT, CDR2 YYEEEE, per germline. CDR3 protein: CASSFTNYGYTF. CDR3 coding DNA: TGTGCCAGCAGCTTTACTAACTATGGCTACACCTTC.

The V gene is TRBV6-6, the J gene TRBJ1-2; D perhaps matches TRBD1 (6 bases). Germline CDR1 and CDR2: MNHNY and SVGAGI (reference sequence). The CDR3 is made up of 12 amino acids. V was shortened by 6 bases and J by 5 bases, with 10 bases between the two germline ends. The CDR3 nucleotides read TGTGCCAGCAGCCAGGGGCTATATGGCTACACCTTC. The encoded protein is CASSQGLYGYTF.

The chain combines TRBV7-8 with TRBJ2-5, with 11 nucleotides matching TRBD1. Germline CDR1 reads SGHVS; CDR2 reads FQNEAQ. V lost 5 bases, J lost 4 bases, and 6 bases stayed unmatched. CDR3 size: 15 residues. CDR3 nucleotide sequence: TGTGCCAGCAGCACCCCGGGACAGGGGGGAGAGACCCAGTACTTC. Protein: CASSTPGQGGETQYF.

V and J are TRBV7-9 and TRBJ1-2; possible D gene TRBD1, 5 bases. CDR1 and CDR2 (germline): SEHNR, FQNEAQ (reference sequence). This CDR3 comprises 14 residues. V was shortened by 3 bases and J by 4 bases, with 12 bases between the two germline ends. The CDR3 DNA is TGTGCCAGCAGCTTTGAAATACAGGTCTATGGCTACACCTTC. This translates into CASSFEIQVYGYTF.

The J gene is TRBJ2-1, the V gene TRBV7-2; TRBD1 is a possible D gene (6 bases). Germline V gene data show CDR1 as SGHTA and CDR2 as FQGNSA. This CDR3 is built from 13 residues. V lost 5 bases, J lost 5 bases, and 10 bases lay in between. CDR3 bases: TGTGCCAGCAGCCTAGGACAGAACAATGAGCAGTTCTTC. It is translated as CASSLGQNNEQFF.

The V and J genes are TRBV6-1 and TRBJ1-3; D is undetermined. The CDR3 extends over 13 amino acids. Trimming took 8 bases from V and 0 from J, leaving 8 bases between them. CDR1 and CDR2 from the germline V gene are MNHNS and SASEGT. This CDR3 reads CASGRVSGNTIYF. In DNA form, the CDR3 reads TGTGCCAGCGGGCGGGTCTCTGGAAACACCATATATTTT.

This chain links TRBV7-9 with TRBJ1-1; the match to TRBD1 covers 9 bases. Looked up from germline, CDR1 is SEHNR and CDR2 is FQNEAQ (reference sequence). V shed 5 bases, J shed 0 bases, and the junction held 13 bases outside the gene matches. CDR3 length: 18 amino acids. CDR3 amino acids: CASSPGTGKGMMNTEAFF. CDR3 DNA: TGTGCCAGCAGCCCAGGGACAGGGAAAGGTATGATGAACACTGAAGCTTTCTTT.

The V gene is TRBV11-3, the J gene TRBJ2-1; 14 positions agree with TRBD2. The trim removed 5 bases at V and 3 bases at J, leaving 12 bases unmatched. The CDR3 consists of 19 residues. Per germline, CDR1 SGHNT and CDR2 YENEEA. In DNA, the CDR3 is TGTGCCAGCAGCCCGGGACTAGCGGGAGTTGAACCAAACTACAATGAGCAGTTCTTC. Protein product: CASSPGLAGVEPNYNEQFF.

V is TRBV10-1 and J is TRBJ2-3, with TRBD2 matching over 8 bases. Germline values: CDR1 WNHNN, CDR2 SYGVQD (reference sequence). With 6 bases clipped from V and 3 bases from J, the junction kept 8 bases outside the gene matches. This CDR3 region has 15 residues. The CDR3 here is CASSDTGGRTDTQYF. In DNA form, the CDR3 reads TGCGCCAGCAGCGATACGGGGGGGAGGACAGATACGCAGTATTTT.